This paragraph reports one T cell receptor (beta chain). Its antigen is not known. This table comes from immunoSEQ multiplex PCR, and its TCRdb copy is limited to in-frame clones, with some not included. The table lists about 84,000 clones, about two thirds of them singletons. The data were obtained in a study of radiotherapy plus CTLA-4 blockade in lung cancer. Study-level information: For approximately 17% of patients, objective responses occurred, and about 30% had disease control.

Overall study findings and caveats: Once radiotherapy plus ipilimumab had been given, TCR clones derived from tumor expanded in blood.

The TCR originated in a human donor with non-small cell lung cancer that progressed on radiotherapy plus ipilimumab. The sample was peripheral blood, taken from a patient treated with radiotherapy plus ipilimumab.

DNA for the CDR3: TGTGCCAGCAACCTTTTACTAGGCGGGGAGACCCAGTACTTC. Translated: CASNLLLGGETQYF. The chain links TRBV5-8 to TRBJ2-5, with D possibly TRBD2 on 5 matching bases. The CDR3 is 14 residues long. Trimming pared 6 bases from V and 5 bases from J, leaving 17 bases between. Germline V CDR1 and CDR2: SGHTS, YDEGEE.